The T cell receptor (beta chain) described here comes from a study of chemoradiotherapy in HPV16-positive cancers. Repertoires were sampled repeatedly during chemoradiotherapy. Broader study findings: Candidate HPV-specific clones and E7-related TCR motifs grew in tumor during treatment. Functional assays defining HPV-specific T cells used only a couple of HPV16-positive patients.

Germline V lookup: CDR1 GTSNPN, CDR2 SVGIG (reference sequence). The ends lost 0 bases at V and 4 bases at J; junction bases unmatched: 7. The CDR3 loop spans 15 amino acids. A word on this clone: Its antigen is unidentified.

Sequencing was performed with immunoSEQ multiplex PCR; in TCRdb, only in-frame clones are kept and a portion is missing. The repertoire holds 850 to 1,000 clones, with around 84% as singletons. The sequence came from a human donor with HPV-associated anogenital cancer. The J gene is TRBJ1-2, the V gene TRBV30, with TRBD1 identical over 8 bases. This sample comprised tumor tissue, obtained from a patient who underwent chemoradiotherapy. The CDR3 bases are TGTGCCTGGAGTGTATTCGGACAGGGAAGCTATGGCTACACCTTC. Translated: CAWSVFGQGSYGYTF.